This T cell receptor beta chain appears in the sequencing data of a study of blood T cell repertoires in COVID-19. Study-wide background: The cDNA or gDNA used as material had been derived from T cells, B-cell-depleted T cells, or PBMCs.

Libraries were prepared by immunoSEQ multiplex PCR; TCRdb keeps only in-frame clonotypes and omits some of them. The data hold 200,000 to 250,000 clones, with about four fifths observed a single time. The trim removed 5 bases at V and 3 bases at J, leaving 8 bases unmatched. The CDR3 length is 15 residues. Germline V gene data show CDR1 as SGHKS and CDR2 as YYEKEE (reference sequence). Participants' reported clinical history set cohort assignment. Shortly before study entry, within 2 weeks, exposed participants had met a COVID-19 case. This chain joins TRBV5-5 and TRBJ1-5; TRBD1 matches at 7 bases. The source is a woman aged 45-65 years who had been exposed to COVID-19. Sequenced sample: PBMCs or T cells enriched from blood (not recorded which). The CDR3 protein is CASRPTTGINQPQHF. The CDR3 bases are TGTGCCAGCAGACCGACGACAGGGATCAATCAGCCCCAGCATTTT.